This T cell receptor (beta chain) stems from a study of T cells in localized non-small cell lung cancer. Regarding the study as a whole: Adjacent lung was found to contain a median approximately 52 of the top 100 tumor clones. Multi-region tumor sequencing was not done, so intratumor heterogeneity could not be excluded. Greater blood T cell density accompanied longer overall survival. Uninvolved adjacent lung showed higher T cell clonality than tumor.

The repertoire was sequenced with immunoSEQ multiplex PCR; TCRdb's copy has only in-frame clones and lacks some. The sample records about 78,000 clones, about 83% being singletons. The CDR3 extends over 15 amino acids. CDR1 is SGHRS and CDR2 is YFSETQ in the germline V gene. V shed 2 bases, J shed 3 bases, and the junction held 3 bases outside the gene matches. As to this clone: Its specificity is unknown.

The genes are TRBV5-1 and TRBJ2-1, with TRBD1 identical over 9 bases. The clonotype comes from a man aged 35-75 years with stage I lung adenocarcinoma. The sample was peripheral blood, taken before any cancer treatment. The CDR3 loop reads CASSFGTGYYNEQFF. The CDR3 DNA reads TGCGCCAGCAGCTTCGGGACAGGGTACTACAATGAGCAGTTCTTC.